A single sample gave rise to the 5 T cell receptor beta chains below, sequenced in a study of blood T cell repertoires in COVID-19. Generated by immunoSEQ multiplex PCR, the TCRdb table keeps only in-frame clones and is missing some. The sample carries over 300,000 clones, roughly 90% recorded once. Sequencing was done on a sample of peripheral blood. The receptors originated from a man aged 40-49 years with acute or convalescent COVID-19.

V usage is TRBV5-1 and J usage is TRBJ1-2; 9 bases line up with TRBD1. The germline V gene has CDR1 SGHRS and CDR2 YFSETQ. Trimming cost V 4 bases and J 5 bases; bases outside gene matches: 6. The CDR3 has 14 amino acids. The DNA for the CDR3 is TGCGCCAGCAGCGCGGGGACAGGGTTTTATGGCTACACCTTC. It is translated as CASSAGTGFYGYTF.

This chain uses TRBV5-5 with TRBJ2-5; D is possibly TRBD1 (6 bases). Germline V gene sequence: CDR1 SGHKS, CDR2 YYEKEE (reference sequence). V was pared by 2 bases and J by 1 base, with 12 bases between. The CDR3 spans 15 residues. CDR3 region: CASSLGGATQETQYF. In DNA, the CDR3 is TGTGCCAGCAGCTTAGGGGGTGCTACCCAAGAGACCCAGTACTTC.

The chain recombines TRBV29-1 with TRBJ1-3; no clear D gene. The CDR3 is 13 amino acids. Germline V gives CDR1 SQVTM, CDR2 ANQGSEA. The V end lost 5 bases, the J end lost 2 bases, and 10 bases lay between the germline ends. The CDR3 region has the DNA TGCAGCGTTAGTCTGTGGCCTGGAAACACCATATATTTT. This codes for CSVSLWPGNTIYF.

The genes are TRBV7-2 and TRBJ1-3; D gene uncertain. The CDR3 sequence is 13 residues long. Trimming removed 5 bases from V and 6 bases from J, with 11 bases in between. The germline V gene has CDR1 SGHTA and CDR2 FQGNSA. CDR3 sequence: CASSLPSQNTIYF. CDR3 nucleotide sequence: TGTGCCAGCAGCCTACCGAGCCAAAACACCATATATTTT.

This chain joins TRBV7-3 and TRBJ2-1; D is unclear. Trimming removed 5 bases at V and 0 bases at J, with 11 bases between. Germline lookup yields CDR1 SGHTA and CDR2 FQGTGA. This CDR3 has 15 amino acids. The CDR3 loop is CASSNQPSSYNEQFF. The CDR3 nucleotides are TGTGCCAGCAGCAACCAACCTAGCTCCTACAATGAGCAGTTCTTC.